The sequence of this T cell receptor (beta chain) was determined in a study of shared clonotypes between healthy human individuals. Cells designated naive CD8 were CD45RO-negative and were positively selected for CCR7, with terminally differentiated effector memory CD45RA+ cells excluded. Sequencing was at deep level. The table came from immunoSEQ multiplex PCR; TCRdb's copy has only in-frame clones and leaves some out. The data show around 1,900,000 clones, 93% seen once. Trimming cost V 5 bases and J 7 bases; bases outside gene matches: 9. Germline V gives CDR1 LNHDA, CDR2 SQIVND (reference sequence). The CDR3 has 14 amino acids. A note on this clone: The antigen remains undetermined.

Study-level findings and limits: Clonotype sharing among donors, it was expected, would be affected by sequencing depth.

Sequencing was done on a sample of naive CD8+ T cells from PBMCs. The source of this sequence is a man aged 18 to 30 in good health. Some clones in this sample may be carry-over from other donors' samples. The chain links TRBV19 to TRBJ1-1; 8 nucleotides align to TRBD1. The CDR3: CASSPRDRPSEAFF. In DNA form, the CDR3 reads TGTGCCAGTAGTCCAAGGGACAGGCCCAGTGAAGCTTTCTTT.